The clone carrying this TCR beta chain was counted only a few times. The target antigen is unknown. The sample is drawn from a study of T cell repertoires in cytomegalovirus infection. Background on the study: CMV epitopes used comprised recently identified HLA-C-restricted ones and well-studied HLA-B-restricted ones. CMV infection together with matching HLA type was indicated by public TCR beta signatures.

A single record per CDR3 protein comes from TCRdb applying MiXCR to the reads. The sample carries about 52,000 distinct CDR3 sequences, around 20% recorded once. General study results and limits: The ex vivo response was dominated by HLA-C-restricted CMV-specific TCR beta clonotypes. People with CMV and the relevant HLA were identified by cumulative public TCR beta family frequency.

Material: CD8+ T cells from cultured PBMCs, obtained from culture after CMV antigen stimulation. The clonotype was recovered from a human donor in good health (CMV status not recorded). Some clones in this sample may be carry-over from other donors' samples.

The chain's CDR3 is CASSTTGTGELFF. CDR3 coding DNA: TGTGCCAGCAGTACGACGGGCACCGGGGAGCTGTTTTTT. This chain connects TRBV2 to TRBJ2-2; no firm D call. The CDR3 is made up of 13 amino acids. The V end lost 5 bases, the J end lost 4 bases, and 8 bases lay between the germline ends. Germline CDR1 is SNHLY and CDR2 is FYNNEI.